These T cell receptor beta chains were read from a single sample in a study of shared clonotypes between healthy human individuals. Here immunoSEQ multiplex PCR was the method, and the copy in TCRdb shows in-frame clones only, minus some. The sample carries hundreds of thousands of clones, roughly 96% recorded once. Sequenced sample: naive CD8+ T cells sorted from blood. The source is a woman aged 25-40 years in good health. Both conserved end residues are part of each CDR3. Fields, in order: clone size, J gene, V gene, CDR3 protein. Size tells how often a clone was seen (once, few, many) or the class of an expanded clone, and some rows leave it out.

abundance: .
j_gene: TRBJ2-3
v_gene: TRBV14
CDR3aa: CASSQVASGRWDTQYF

abundance: .
j_gene: TRBJ2-1
v_gene: TRBV7-8
CDR3aa: CASSPRGTGDGYEQFF

abundance: .
j_gene: TRBJ1-4
v_gene: TRBV27
CDR3aa: CASSAGEKLFF

abundance: .
j_gene: TRBJ2-4
v_gene: TRBV11-2
CDR3aa: CASLGQGPNIQYF

abundance: once
j_gene: TRBJ1-4
v_gene: TRBV19
CDR3aa: CASSIDNLGKLFF

abundance: .
j_gene: TRBJ2-5
v_gene: TRBV5-6
CDR3aa: CASSLAGATETQYF

abundance: .
j_gene: TRBJ2-1
v_gene: TRBV6-4
CDR3aa: CARKGQDTYSYNEQFF

abundance: .
j_gene: TRBJ2-1
v_gene: TRBV27
CDR3aa: CASSLVFPYNEQFF

abundance: .
j_gene: TRBJ2-7
v_gene: TRBV7-9
CDR3aa: CASSLSENYEQYF

abundance: .
j_gene: TRBJ2-1
v_gene: TRBV7-9
CDR3aa: CASSITSYNEQFF

abundance: .
j_gene: TRBJ2-5
v_gene: TRBV13
CDR3aa: CASSTLGSQETQYF

abundance: .
j_gene: TRBJ2-2
v_gene: TRBV28
CDR3aa: CASSLFGDTGELFF

abundance: once
j_gene: TRBJ2-1
v_gene: TRBV7-2
CDR3aa: CASSPLHRGRYNEQFF

abundance: .
j_gene: TRBJ2-2
v_gene: TRBV4-2
CDR3aa: CASSHFGTGELFF

abundance: .
j_gene: TRBJ2-1
v_gene: TRBV2
CDR3aa: CASSFNEQFF

abundance: .
j_gene: TRBJ2-1
v_gene: TRBV19
CDR3aa: CASSIHEREGRPEQFF

abundance: .
j_gene: TRBJ2-1
v_gene: TRBV2
CDR3aa: CASSGGGSSYNEQFF

abundance: .
j_gene: TRBJ2-1
v_gene: TRBV7-9
CDR3aa: CASLGLADLNEQFF

abundance: .
j_gene: TRBJ2-2
v_gene: TRBV28
CDR3aa: CASRETGGALTNTGELFF

abundance: .
j_gene: TRBJ2-7
v_gene: TRBV9
CDR3aa: CASSAGTESSYEQYF

abundance: .
j_gene: TRBJ1-5
v_gene: TRBV6-1
CDR3aa: CASSEAHWDGNQPQHF

abundance: .
j_gene: TRBJ2-3
v_gene: TRBV9
CDR3aa: CASSSQRGSTDTQYF

abundance: .
j_gene: TRBJ1-2
v_gene: TRBV9
CDR3aa: CASSGSGTGVYGYTF

abundance: .
j_gene: TRBJ1-1
v_gene: TRBV13
CDR3aa: CASSSRGWTEAFF

abundance: .
j_gene: TRBJ2-3
v_gene: TRBV27
CDR3aa: CASSFVGGAESQYF

abundance: .
j_gene: TRBJ1-5
v_gene: TRBV5-5
CDR3aa: CASSFGGDSNQPQHF

abundance: once
j_gene: TRBJ1-2
v_gene: TRBV6-5
CDR3aa: CASSYGAGIQGYTF

abundance: once
j_gene: TRBJ2-2
v_gene: TRBV28
CDR3aa: CASSLLTGGTGELFF

abundance: .
j_gene: TRBJ1-4
v_gene: TRBV25-1
CDR3aa: CASSELASNEKLFF

abundance: .
j_gene: TRBJ2-2
v_gene: TRBV30
CDR3aa: CAWSVAGELFF

abundance: once
j_gene: TRBJ2-3
v_gene: TRBV27
CDR3aa: CASSLSLGPTDTQYF

abundance: .
j_gene: TRBJ1-1
v_gene: TRBV5-1
CDR3aa: CASSLGKNTEAFF

abundance: .
j_gene: TRBJ2-5
v_gene: TRBV7-7
CDR3aa: CASSLISGTFQETQYF

abundance: .
j_gene: TRBJ2-7
v_gene: TRBV5-1
CDR3aa: CASSEGLAGYEQYF

abundance: .
j_gene: TRBJ1-3
v_gene: TRBV5-5
CDR3aa: CASRHNTIYF

abundance: .
j_gene: TRBJ2-2
v_gene: TRBV2
CDR3aa: CASSDEGISAGELFF

abundance: .
j_gene: TRBJ2-3
v_gene: TRBV5-1
CDR3aa: CASSLDQRADTQYF